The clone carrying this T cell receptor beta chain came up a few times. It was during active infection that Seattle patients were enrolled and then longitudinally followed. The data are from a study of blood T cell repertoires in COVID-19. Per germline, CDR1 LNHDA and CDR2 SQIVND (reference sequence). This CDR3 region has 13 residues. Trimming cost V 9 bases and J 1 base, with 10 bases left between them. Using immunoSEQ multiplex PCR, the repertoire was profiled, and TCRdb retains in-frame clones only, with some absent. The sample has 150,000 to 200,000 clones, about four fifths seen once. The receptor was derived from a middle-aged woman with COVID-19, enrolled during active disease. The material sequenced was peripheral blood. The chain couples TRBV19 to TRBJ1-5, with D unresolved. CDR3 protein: CASEIGSNQPQHF. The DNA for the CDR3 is TGTGCCAGCGAAATCGGGAGCAATCAGCCCCAGCATTTT.